Given below is one T cell receptor beta chain in context. Its antigen is unknown. Base qualities are not provided; no much larger clone lies one nucleotide away. TCR cDNA was made using 5'RACE template switching, a step that added a universal primer site and unique molecular identifiers. cDNA synthesis was primed from both the TCR alpha and TCR beta constant segments. Libraries were amplified in two PCR steps, with sample barcodes and sequencing adapters added in the second step. Libraries were sequenced on Illumina HiSeq 2500 (2x100 bp) or NovaSeq (2x150 bp). The study's processing was this. MIGEC handled demultiplexing of reads and collapsing into UMI consensus sequences, while MiXCR performed V(D)J alignment. Vaccine-responding clonotypes were identified with edgeR using replicate PBMC samples, with FDR below 0.01 and a log2 fold change above 5 up to day 15 being required. Bulk clonotypes were assigned CD4 or CD8 identity according to which sequenced CD4 or CD8 repertoire held them at higher abundance. The raw public data were reprocessed by TCRdb itself: fastp quality trimming at Q25, MiXCR clonotype calling, in-frame beta chains only. Under each unique CDR3 protein, matching rows form one entry showing the most common genes and DNA. TCRdb, rather than the study authors, made the V and J calls. Recorded for this sample are 150,000 to 200,000 distinct CDR3 sequences; approximately 6.2% of them occurred a single time. The ten biggest clones cover 2.5% to 3.5% of the sample.

This sample stems from a study of T cells after yellow fever vaccination (dated by TCRdb to between 2018 and 2021). In the study overall: Libraries from fractions with low cell numbers were prepared with the SMART-Seq v4 Ultra Low Input RNA kit. To follow T-cell clones before and after both primary and booster YFV17D yellow fever vaccination, bulk TCR alpha and beta repertoires underwent longitudinal sequencing. Two healthy male donors made up the cohort, one aged 18 to 29 years and the other aged 30 to 40 years. Blood was collected at multiple timepoints before and after primary and secondary immunization, and bulk PBMC replicates and cell subsets were isolated.

In the paper's terms, the treatment or condition label means: live attenuated yellow fever vaccine strain. PBMCs were isolated from peripheral blood using a standard Ficoll-Paque protocol. Dynabeads CD4 and CD8 positive selection kits were used to isolate CD4 and CD8 T-cell fractions. TriZol was used to extract RNA from bulk PBMCs, from CD4 and CD8 fractions, and from dextramer-positive and dextramer-negative fractions. From the cysteine up to the phenylalanine, the CDR3 has a length of 17 residues. Just CDR3 DNA is preserved here, 51 bases in frame from base 1. Trimming costs V 1 base and J 4 bases, and their ends lie 16 bases apart. The germline V gene specifies LGHNA as CDR1 and YSLEER as CDR2. Results the study describes overall, beyond this receptor: Most clones expanded after primary vaccination (about 95% of CD4 and 88% of CD8) were re-detected after the booster, suggesting that broad memory maintenance occurred. Because the study included only two donors, the extent to which the findings can be generalized is limited. A small fraction of clonotypes appeared in both the CD4 and CD8 compartments, likely as a result of convergent recombination. Compared with the primary T-cell response, the secondary T-cell response was faster but weaker, reaching its peak on day 5 rather than on day 15. FACS-sorted repertoires could contain abundant contaminating clonotypes from the bulk population, so computational filtering was required.

The chain links TRBV4-3 with TRBJ2-2, with the D segment possibly TRBD1 or TRBD2, each aligning over 5 bases. The source of this sequence is a man aged 18 to 29 who received the YFV17D yellow fever vaccine. This material consisted of CD4+ T cells sorted from PBMCs, taken on the day of the first yellow fever vaccination. The CDR3 corresponds to CASSQVVGVGGTGELFF. The DNA sequence reads TGCGCCAGCAGCCAAGTGGTGGGGGTTGGGGGCACCGGGGAGCTGTTTTTT.